This T cell receptor (beta chain) was documented in a study of cytomegalovirus exposure and HLA in healthy donors. Study results and caveats: Reportedly, diagnosis of cytomegalovirus status by the classifier showed high specificity and sensitivity. 87-base-pair reads could not separate some V segments, including TRBV6-2 and TRBV6-3. The authors confirmed in vitro that three CMV-associated chains were specific for CMV antigens. Within an earlier analysis, most TCR beta V segments proved productive either about 90% or about 30% of the time.

Turning to this clone: Its antigen is not known.

The PCR used 60 Vbeta and 13 Jbeta primers. Only in-frame clones appear in the TCRdb table, and some are missing; sequencing was by immunoSEQ multiplex PCR. Among 70,000 to 95,000 clones listed, around 76% were seen once. The CDR3 spans 18 residues. Germline CDR1 is SGHRS and CDR2 is YFSETQ. V lost 2 bases to trimming and J lost 4 bases, with 22 bases between them. The chain joins TRBV5-1 to TRBJ2-1; D is perhaps TRBD2 (7 bases). The sequencing input was PBMCs. This receptor was identified in a man younger than 45 in good health and CMV-seropositive. The CDR3 coding sequence is TGCGCCAGCAGCTTTCCCCCGGGGGGCCGGGCGGATTACAATGAGCAGTTCTTC. It yields the protein CASSFPPGGRADYNEQFF.